This T cell receptor (beta chain) emerged from a study of blood T cell repertoires in COVID-19. Overall study context: PBMCs, B-cell-depleted T cells, or T cells provided the cDNA or gDNA that made up the material.

Authors' analysis steps: Amplification of reference gene primers was used by the study to estimate nucleated cell counts. Produced via immunoSEQ multiplex PCR; TCRdb's table is partial and in-frame only. The DNA gave D and trimming, while V, J and clone size come from that table. The sample lists some 300,000 clones, more than 70% occurring once. This CDR3 spans 15 amino acids. V was pared by 1 base and J by 6 bases, with 13 bases between. CDR1 and CDR2 from the germline V gene are SGHRS and YFSETQ. The chain couples TRBV5-1 to TRBJ2-2, with a weak D call TRBD2 (5 bases). Material for sequencing was peripheral blood. The source is a woman younger than 45 who had recovered from COVID-19. The CDR3 coding sequence is TGCGCCAGCAGCTTGCACGGGCGTAGCGCCGGGGAGCTGTTTTTT. It translates to CASSLHGRSAGELFF.